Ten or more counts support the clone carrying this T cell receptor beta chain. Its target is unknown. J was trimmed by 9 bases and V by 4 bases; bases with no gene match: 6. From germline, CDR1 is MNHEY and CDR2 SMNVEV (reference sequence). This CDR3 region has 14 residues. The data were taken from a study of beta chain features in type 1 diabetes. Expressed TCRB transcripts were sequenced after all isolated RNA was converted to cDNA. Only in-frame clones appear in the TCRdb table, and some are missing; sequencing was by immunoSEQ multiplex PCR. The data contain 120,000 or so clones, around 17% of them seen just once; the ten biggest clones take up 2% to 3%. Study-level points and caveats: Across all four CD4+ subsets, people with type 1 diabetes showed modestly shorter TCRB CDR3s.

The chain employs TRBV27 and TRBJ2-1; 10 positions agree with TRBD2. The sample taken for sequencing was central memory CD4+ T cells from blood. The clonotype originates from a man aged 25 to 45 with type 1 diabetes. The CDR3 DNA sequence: TGTGCCAGCAGTTCCCTAGCGGGGGAACGTGAGCAGTTCTTC. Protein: CASSSLAGEREQFF.